This T cell receptor (beta chain) was observed in a study of control samples from healthy donors and cancer patients. TCRdb's table, derived via immunoSEQ multiplex PCR, lists solely in-frame clones and lacks some. The sample carries around 30,000 clones, roughly nine tenths recorded once. Trimming pared 6 bases from V and 7 bases from J, leaving 16 bases between. This CDR3 region has 14 residues. Germline V lookup: CDR1 SGHRS, CDR2 YFSETQ. The clonotype was recovered from a woman aged 40 to 49 with lung cancer. Material for sequencing was PBMCs. The gene calls are TRBV5-1 and TRBJ1-4, with D maybe TRBD1 (6 bases). CDR3 loop: CASNDRGQSEKLFF. CDR3 coding DNA: TGCGCCAGCAACGACCGTGGACAGAGTGAAAAACTGTTTTTT.